The present entry profiles one TCR beta chain with its context. This receptor's antigen is unknown. Within one base of it there is no much larger clone, and no base qualities were kept. This sample was included in a study of technical replicates of blood from several donors (dated by TCRdb to 2015 to 2018). Preparation of the library involved the immunoSEQ multiplex PCR assay. TCRdb limited this immuneACCESS table to in-frame rearrangements with V and J called. A share of clones is missing; checked studies link under half to unresolved V genes, and the rest is unexplained. The sample includes about 100,000 clones, with roughly 95% observed a single time. Approximately 0.2% of the sample rests with the top ten. V and J are trimmed by 3 bases and 4 bases, and the gene matches miss 6 bases of the junction. Its CDR3 holds 16 amino acids, cysteine through phenylalanine. Only the CDR3 DNA is retained, 48 bases long and in frame from the first base. Taken from the germline V gene, the CDR1 and CDR2 loops are SGHVS and FNYEAQ.

Sequencing used T cells isolated from PBMCs. The chain links TRBV7-6 with TRBJ2-6, with 7 middle bases fitting TRBD1. The receptor's source is a human donor in good health. The CDR3 protein: CASSLTGLKGANVLTF. The DNA sequence is given as TGTGCCAGCAGCTTGACAGGGCTGAAGGGGGCCAACGTCCTGACTTTC. With all but the CDR3 taken from the reference TRBV7-6 and TRBJ2-6 genes, the full variable domain is: GAGVSQSPRYKVTKRGQDVALRCDPISGHVSLYWYRQALGQGPEFLTYFNYEAQQDKSGLPNDRFSAERPEGSISTLTIQRTEQRDSAMYRCASSLTGLKGANVLTFGAGSRLTVL.